The 15 T cell receptor beta chains listed next were all sequenced from one sample in a study of immune evolution from preneoplasia to lung adenocarcinoma. Assay used: immunoSEQ multiplex PCR; TCRdb lists only in-frame clones, some missing. Seen here are roughly 8,800 clones, 70% to 90% observed once, and the top ten hold 2.5% to 3%. The material sequenced was FFPE lung adenocarcinoma in situ tissue. These TCRs come from a person aged 70 to 80 with lung adenocarcinoma.

The table lists this clone with a few counts. CDR3 bases: TGCGCCAGCAGCTTGGTTTCCTCTAATGAAAAACTGTTTTTT. It specifies CASSLVSSNEKLFF. The chain joins TRBV5-1 to TRBJ1-4; D is unclear. This CDR3 comprises 14 residues. The V gene's germline CDR1 is SGHRS and CDR2 YFSETQ. Between the trimmed V and J ends, which lost 0 bases and 3 bases, there was a span of 6 bases.

This chain connects TRBV10-3 to TRBJ2-1; TRBD2 agrees at 7 bases. Germline-derived CDR1 and CDR2 are ENHRY and SYGVKD. V dropped 6 bases and J dropped 7; count of bases not matched to a gene: 6. The CDR3 loop spans 13 amino acids. The CDR3 DNA is TGTGCCATCAGGGAGCGGGGAGGAAATGAGCAGTTCTTC. It translates to CAIRERGGNEQFF.

This clone was picked up a small number of times. This sequence joins TRBV5-6 and TRBJ2-7; D is perhaps TRBD1 or TRBD2 (5 bases each). The CDR3 runs 15 residues. V was pared by 3 bases and J by 0 bases, with 13 bases between. Germline CDR1 is SGHDT and CDR2 is YYEEEE. The CDR3 sequence is CASSSDGTNSYEQYF. The CDR3 DNA sequence: TGTGCCAGCAGCTCGGACGGGACCAACTCCTACGAGCAGTACTTC.

This clone was seen a few times. This chain uses TRBV6-1 with TRBJ2-7; no clear D. CDR1 and CDR2 from the germline V gene are MNHNS and SASEGT. V lost 3 bases and J 7 bases, leaving 13 bases between the germline ends. The CDR3 extends over 13 amino acids. CDR3 nucleotides: TGTGCCAGCAGTGACAGGATCCGTGGGGAGCAGTACTTC. Translation gives CASSDRIRGEQYF.

The gene calls are TRBV5-1 and TRBJ1-1; 7 nucleotides agree with TRBD1. This CDR3 comprises 14 residues. The J segment lost 7 bases and the V segment lost 4 bases, leaving 10 bases of the junction unmatched. Germline V gene sequence: CDR1 SGHRS, CDR2 YFSETQ. The CDR3 region has the DNA TGCGCCAGCAGCGTGGCGGCAGGGGGGAATGAAGCTTTCTTT. Its translation is CASSVAAGGNEAFF.

V is TRBV30 and J is TRBJ2-1, with TRBD2 matching over 13 bases. Germline values: CDR1 GTSNPN, CDR2 SVGIG (reference sequence). The CDR3 has 17 amino acids. The J segment lost 0 bases and the V segment lost 3 bases, leaving 5 bases of the junction unmatched. This chain's CDR3 is CAWSGTSGINSYNEQFF. The CDR3 DNA sequence: TGTGCCTGGAGCGGGACTAGCGGGATTAACTCCTACAATGAGCAGTTCTTC.

The J gene is TRBJ2-3, the V gene TRBV5-1; D is undetermined. The length of the CDR3 is 13 residues. Germline-derived CDR1 and CDR2 are SGHRS and YFSETQ. Trimming took off 4 bases at V and 3 bases at J, with 9 bases between the two ends. CDR3 in amino acids: CASSPRRTDTQYF. The CDR3 DNA reads as TGCGCCAGCAGCCCGCGGAGAACAGATACGCAGTATTTT.

The V gene is TRBV6-4, the J gene TRBJ2-3; D not certain. This CDR3 spans 14 amino acids. Trimming removed 0 bases at V and 2 bases at J, with 6 bases between. Germline-derived CDR1 and CDR2 are MRHNA and SNTAGT. The CDR3 loop reads CASSDSHDTDTQYF. In DNA, the CDR3 is TGTGCCAGCAGTGACTCGCACGACACAGATACGCAGTATTTT.

This clone was detected once. The V gene is TRBV4-1, the J gene TRBJ2-3; D ambiguous. The CDR3 consists of 12 residues. CDR1 MGHRA and CDR2 YSYEKL come from the germline V gene. The DNA for the CDR3 is TGCGCTTTGGAAGGGCGAAGAGATACGCAGTATTTT. Residues: CALEGRRDTQYF.

J is TRBJ2-1 and V is TRBV9, with D possibly being TRBD2 (6 bases). The CDR3 is 14 residues long. CDR1 is SGDLS and CDR2 is YYNGEE in the germline V gene. With 0 bases removed from V and 7 bases from J, the gap between germline ends came to 11 bases. The CDR3 bases are TGTGCCAGCAGCGTAGAGACTGGGGGGAATGAGCAGTTCTTC. Residues: CASSVETGGNEQFF.

This clone appeared a few times. The chain employs TRBV29-1 and TRBJ2-2; the D is unclear. This CDR3 has 15 amino acids. Deletions cut 0 bases from V and 0 bases from J, with 8 bases between. CDR1 SQVTM and CDR2 ANQGSEA come from the germline V gene. CDR3 protein: CSVEDRRANTGELFF. CDR3 nucleotide sequence: TGCAGCGTTGAAGATCGACGGGCGAACACCGGGGAGCTGTTTTTT.

This chain links TRBV4-1 with TRBJ2-1; D possibly corresponds to TRBD1 (6 bases). CDR1 and CDR2 (germline): MGHRA, YSYEKL. This CDR3 has 15 amino acids. V lost 4 bases and J 0 bases, leaving 10 bases between the germline ends. CDR3 loop: CASSRGGSSYNEQFF. DNA of the CDR3: TGCGCCAGCAGCCGAGGGGGAAGCTCCTACAATGAGCAGTTCTTC.

The rearrangement links TRBV2 to TRBJ1-6; possible D gene TRBD1, 5 bases. The CDR3 consists of 15 residues. CDR1 SNHLY and CDR2 FYNNEI come from the germline V gene. V was shortened by 6 bases and J by 9 bases, with 18 bases between the two germline ends. The CDR3 sequence: CASRTSGPSSSPLHF. The CDR3 DNA sequence: TGTGCCAGCAGGACCTCGGGACCCTCCAGTTCACCCCTCCACTTT.

The chain employs TRBV6-5 and TRBJ2-5; D possibly matches TRBD1 or TRBD2 (5 bases each). The CDR3 totals 13 residues. CDR1 is MNHEY, CDR2 SVGAGI, per germline. V was pared by 6 bases and J by 7 bases, with 15 bases between. The CDR3 nucleotides are TGTGCCAGCAGCTACGGGACGACGCGGACCCAGTACTTC. The encoded protein is CASSYGTTRTQYF.

This sequence joins TRBV6-6 and TRBJ1-5; D not resolved. There are 14 residues in the CDR3. Trimming shortened V by 3 bases and J by 3 bases, and 9 bases separated the two germline ends. Germline V gene sequence: CDR1 MNHNY, CDR2 SVGAGI (reference sequence). CDR3 nucleotide sequence: TGTGCCAGCAGTTATGTGGACCCCAATCAGCCCCAGCATTTT. It translates to CASSYVDPNQPQHF.